The 12 T cell receptor beta chains presented below share a single source sample, sequenced in a study of T-cell reconstitution after alpha-beta-depleted transplantation in children (dated by TCRdb to the mid-2010s). Receptor libraries were prepared by PCR. Sequencing took place on an Illumina HiSeq 2500. To normalize quantification of the TCRbeta repertoire, the TCR libraries were built with molecular barcoding that relied on unique molecular identifiers. TCRdb reran the public reads through fastp at Q25 and MiXCR, keeping productive beta chains. Records with the same CDR3 protein are collapsed into one entry carrying the most frequent genes and DNA. Present in this sample are hundreds of thousands of distinct CDR3 sequences, approximately 24% of which were seen just once. Clones ranked in the top ten supply about 4.8% of the sample. Taken with the paper, the label for treatment or condition translates to: allogeneic hematopoietic cell transplantation with graft depleted of TCRalphabeta T cells and CD19 B cells.

The specimen was PBMCs, mostly from graft donor cells, collected 360 days after TCRalphabeta/CD19-depleted stem cell transplant. The source is a female patient aged 2-9 years who had a stem cell transplant for congenital amegakaryocytic thrombocytopenia, so the T cells may come from the graft donor.

This clonotype was counted only a few times. The chain uses TRBV12-3 or TRBV12-4 and TRBJ1-3, with a weak D call TRBD1 (5 bases). Trimming stripped 7 bases from V and 4 bases from J, with 14 bases between. The CDR3 loop spans 14 amino acids. The CDR3 region has the DNA TGTGCCAGCAATTACGGGGCTGGAGGAAACACCATATATTTT. Translation: CASNYGAGGNTIYF.

This clonotype was detected only a few times. The chain links TRBV7-2 to TRBJ2-3; 9 positions match TRBD2. Germline CDR1 SGHTA, CDR2 FQGNSA. The CDR3 covers 16 residues. After removal of 4 bases from V and 0 bases from J, the junction contained 5 bases not matched to a gene. The CDR3 region has the DNA TGTGCCAGCAGCTATTTAGCGGGAGTAAGCACAGATACGCAGTATTTT. It codes for CASSYLAGVSTDTQYF.

The table lists this clonotype with a few counts. This chain links TRBV25-1 with TRBJ2-3, with 8 bases lining up with TRBD2. This CDR3 is 17 amino acids long. CDR1 and CDR2 from the germline V gene are MGHDK and SYGVNS. The V and J ends lost 2 bases and 4 bases, in that order; junction bases with no gene match: 11. The CDR3: CASSEATGGPGADTQYF. The CDR3, as DNA: TGTGCCAGCAGTGAAGCAACGGGAGGGCCTGGAGCAGATACGCAGTATTTT.

This chain connects TRBV24-1 to TRBJ2-4; D may be TRBD1 (5 bases). The CDR3 loop spans 16 amino acids. The germline V and J ends were trimmed by 3 bases and 1 base, with 12 bases remaining between them. Per germline, CDR1 KGHDR and CDR2 SFDVKD. In DNA, the CDR3 is TGTGCCACCAGTGATGGGGCAGGTCCTGCCAAAAACATTCAGTACTTC. It yields the protein CATSDGAGPAKNIQYF.

This clonotype was observed a handful of times. The V call is TRBV27, the J call TRBJ2-7, with D possibly TRBD2 on 5 matching bases. CDR3 length: 15 residues. With 2 bases removed from V and 2 bases from J, the gap between germline ends came to 13 bases. CDR1 and CDR2 (germline): MNHEY, SMNVEV (reference sequence). The CDR3 nucleotides read TGTGCCAGCAGTTTACTCGCCGGGAACACCTACGAGCAGTACTTC. Its translation is CASSLLAGNTYEQYF.

The CDR3 spells CASSFLVAGEKLFF. The CDR3, as DNA: TGTGCCAGCAGCTTTCTGGTGGCGGGCGAAAAACTGTTTTTT. V gene TRBV7-9 combines with J gene TRBJ1-4; D is unclear. Germline lookup yields CDR1 SEHNR and CDR2 FQNEAQ (reference sequence). V was clipped by 3 bases and J by 8 bases, with 13 bases between them. The CDR3 contains 14 residues. The complete variable domain, with remaining parts taken from reference TRBV7-9 and TRBJ1-4, reads DTGVSQNPRHKITKRGQNVTFRCDPISEHNRLYWYRQTLGQGPEFLTYFQNEAQLEKSRLLSDRFSAERPKGSFSTLEIQRTEQGDSAMYLCASSFLVAGEKLFFGSGTQLSVL.

This clonotype has only a few counts. This sequence joins TRBV6-5 and TRBJ2-2, with D hard to call. Germline loops: CDR1 MNHEY, CDR2 SVGAGI. This CDR3 has 15 residues. The ends were cut back, 0 bases at V and 6 bases at J, with 11 bases in the middle. The CDR3 is CASSYSAAGAGELFF. The DNA of the CDR3 is TGTGCCAGCAGTTACTCGGCCGCAGGCGCCGGGGAGCTGTTTTTT.

The chain recombines TRBV14 with TRBJ1-5; no firm D call. Trimming removed 0 bases at V and 3 bases at J, with 12 bases between. The CDR3 loop spans 16 amino acids. Germline V gene data show CDR1 as SGHDN and CDR2 as FVKESK. CDR3 loop: CASSQEIRIPNQPQHF. The CDR3 DNA is TGTGCCAGCAGCCAAGAAATCCGGATTCCCAATCAGCCCCAGCATTTT. The complete variable domain, with remaining parts taken from reference TRBV14 and TRBJ1-5, reads EAGVTQFPSHSVIEKGQTVTLRCDPISGHDNLYWYRRVMGKEIKFLLHFVKESKQDESGMPNNRFLAERTGGTYSTLKVQPAELEDSGVYFCASSQEIRIPNQPQHFGDGTRLSIL.

This clonotype was detected only once. Since a much larger clone is just one base distant, this may be a read error. This chain joins TRBV12-3 or TRBV12-4 and TRBJ2-2; no definite D call. V was pared by 5 bases and J by 5 bases, with 15 bases between. The CDR3 length is 15 residues. As DNA, the CDR3 is TGTGCCAGCAGTCTTTGGGCCTTAGGAACCGGGGAGCTGTTTTTT. It translates to CASSLWALGTGELFF.

This clonotype was detected only a few times. V usage is TRBV4-1 and J usage is TRBJ1-1, with no clear D. Trimming took 0 bases from V and 1 from J, leaving 12 bases between them. This CDR3 spans 16 amino acids. Germline CDR1 MGHRA, CDR2 YSYEKL. The chain's CDR3 is CASSQDDGRRNTEAFF. The CDR3 bases are TGCGCCAGCAGCCAAGACGACGGACGGCGGAACACTGAAGCTTTCTTT.

This chain connects TRBV28 to TRBJ2-2; 10 bases map to TRBD1. V shed 6 bases and J 5 bases; nucleotides not matched to a gene: 6. Germline CDR1 reads MDHEN; CDR2 reads SYDVKM. The CDR3 loop spans 15 amino acids. The CDR3: CASSPDRGQTGELFF. CDR3 coding DNA: TGTGCCAGCAGCCCTGACAGGGGGCAAACCGGGGAGCTGTTTTTT.

This clonotype has a handful of counts. This rearrangement joins TRBV12-3 or TRBV12-4 to TRBJ2-4; no reliable D call. V was pared by 3 bases and J by 7 bases, with 16 bases between. The CDR3 runs to 15 residues. DNA of the CDR3: TGTGCCAGCAGTTTGGCCCGGAAGCAGGTGAACATTCAGTACTTC. Translation gives CASSLARKQVNIQYF.